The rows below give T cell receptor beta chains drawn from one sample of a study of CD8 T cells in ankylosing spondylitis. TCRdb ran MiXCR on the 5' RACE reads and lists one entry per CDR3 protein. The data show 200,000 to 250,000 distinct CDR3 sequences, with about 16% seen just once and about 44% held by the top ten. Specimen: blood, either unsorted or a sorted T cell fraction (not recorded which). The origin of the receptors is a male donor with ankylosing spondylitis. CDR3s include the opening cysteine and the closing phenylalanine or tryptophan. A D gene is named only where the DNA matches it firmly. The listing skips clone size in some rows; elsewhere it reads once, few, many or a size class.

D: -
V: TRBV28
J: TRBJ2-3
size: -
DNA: TGTGCCAGCAGTTTAGGCCTCGGATTTTTGGGAACATCTAGCACAGATACGCAGTATTTT
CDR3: CASSLGLGFLGTSSTDTQYF

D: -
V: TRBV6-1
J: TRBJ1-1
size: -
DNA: TGTGCCAGCACCCACGGGGGGAACACTGAAGCTTTCTTT
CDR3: CASTHGGNTEAFF

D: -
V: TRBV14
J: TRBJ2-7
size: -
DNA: TGTGCCAGCAGCCTACGACAGTGGCACGAGCAGTACTTC
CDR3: CASSLRQWHEQYF

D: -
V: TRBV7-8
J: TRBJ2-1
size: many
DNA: TGTGCCAGCAGCTTAGACGCGGGTACCTACAATGAGCAGTTCTTC
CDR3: CASSLDAGTYNEQFF

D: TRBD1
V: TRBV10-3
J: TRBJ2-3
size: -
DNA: TGTGCCATCAGTGAGTCGCCGGGACAGGGGGCAGATACGCAGTATTTT
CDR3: CAISESPGQGADTQYF

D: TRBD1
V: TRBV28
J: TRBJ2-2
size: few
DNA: TGTGCCAGCAGTTCCCGGTTTACAGGGGGCTACGGGGAGCTGTTTTTT
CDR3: CASSSRFTGGYGELFF

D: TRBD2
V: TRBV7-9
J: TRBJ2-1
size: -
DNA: TGTGCCAGCAGCCTTGGACTAGCGGAAGACAATGAGCAGTTCTTC
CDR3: CASSLGLAEDNEQFF

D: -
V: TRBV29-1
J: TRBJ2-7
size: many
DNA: TGCAGCGTTGGACAGGCTTCCTACGAGCAGTACTTC
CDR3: CSVGQASYEQYF

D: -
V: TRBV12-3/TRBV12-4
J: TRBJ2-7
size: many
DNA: TGTGCCAGCAGTTTCTTGGTGACACCCTACGAGCAGTACTTC
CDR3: CASSFLVTPYEQYF

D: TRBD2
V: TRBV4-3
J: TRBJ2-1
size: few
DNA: TGCGCCAGCAGCCAAGTAGGACTAGCCGGCAATGAGCAGTTCTTC
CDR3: CASSQVGLAGNEQFF

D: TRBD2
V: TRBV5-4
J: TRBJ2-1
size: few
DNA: TGTGCCAGCAGCCTCGGGACTAGCGGGAGTTTTAACAATGAGCAGTTCTTC
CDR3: CASSLGTSGSFNNEQFF

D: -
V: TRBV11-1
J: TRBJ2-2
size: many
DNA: TGTGCCAGCAGCTTAGAGGTTTCGGGTTCACGAGGCACCGGGGAGCTGTTTTTT
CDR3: CASSLEVSGSRGTGELFF

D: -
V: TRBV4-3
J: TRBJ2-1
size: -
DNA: TGCGCCAGCAGCCAAGATAGGATAGGTTGGGACAATGAGCAGTTCTTC
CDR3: CASSQDRIGWDNEQFF

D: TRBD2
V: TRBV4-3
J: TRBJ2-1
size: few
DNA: TGCGCCAGCAGCCAAGATTCCAGCGGGGGTGAGCAGTTCTTC
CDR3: CASSQDSSGGEQFF

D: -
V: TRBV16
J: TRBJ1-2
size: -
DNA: TGTGCCAGCAGCCAATGGAGTGAAGGCTACACCTTC
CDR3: CASSQWSEGYTF

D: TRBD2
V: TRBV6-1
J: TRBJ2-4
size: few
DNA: TGTGCCAGCAGTGAAAGAGGGGCTCTAGCGGGAGTAGCCAAAAACATTCAGTACTTC
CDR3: CASSERGALAGVAKNIQYF

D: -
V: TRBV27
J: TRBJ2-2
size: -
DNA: TGTGCCAGCAGTTTAAATAGCTACTCGAACACCGGGGAGCTGTTTTTT
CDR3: CASSLNSYSNTGELFF

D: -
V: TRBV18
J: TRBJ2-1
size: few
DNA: TGTGCCAGCTCACCCTGGGCAGGCCAATCTTCACTTTACAATGAGCAGTTCTTC
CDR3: CASSPWAGQSSLYNEQFF

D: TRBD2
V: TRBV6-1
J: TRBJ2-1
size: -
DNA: TGTGCCAGCGGACTAGCGGGAGAGCCCTACAATGAGCAGTTCTTC
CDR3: CASGLAGEPYNEQFF

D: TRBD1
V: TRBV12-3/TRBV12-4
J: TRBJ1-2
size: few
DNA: TGTGCCAGCAGTTTAGCGACAGGGGCGATAGTGGATGGCTACACCTTC
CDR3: CASSLATGAIVDGYTF

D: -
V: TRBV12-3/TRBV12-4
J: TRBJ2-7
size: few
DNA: TGTGCCAGCAGCTACCCGGGACCCCTCGAGGAGCAGTACTTC
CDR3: CASSYPGPLEEQYF

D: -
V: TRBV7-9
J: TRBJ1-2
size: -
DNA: TGTGCCAGCAGCCCTTTTTCCCCTAACCGGGACTACACCTTC
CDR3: CASSPFSPNRDYTF

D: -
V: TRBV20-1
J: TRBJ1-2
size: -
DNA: TGCAGTGCCCTTGATGGGTTTGTAGGTACAAATGGCTACACCTTC
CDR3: CSALDGFVGTNGYTF

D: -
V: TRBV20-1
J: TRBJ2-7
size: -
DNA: TGCAGTGCTAGAGATGAGGAGGGTCTCTACGAGCAGTACTTC
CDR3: CSARDEEGLYEQYF

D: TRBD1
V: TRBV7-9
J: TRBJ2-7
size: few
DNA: TGTGCCAGCAGCCCACGCCCCGACAGGGAGTTCAGTGAGCAGTACTTC
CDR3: CASSPRPDREFSEQYF

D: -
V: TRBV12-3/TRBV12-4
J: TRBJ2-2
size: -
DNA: TGTGCCAGCAGGGAGCAGCACACCGGGGAGCTGTTTTTT
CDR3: CASREQHTGELFF

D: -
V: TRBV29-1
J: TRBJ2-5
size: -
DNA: TGCAGCGTTGGGACTAGGGGGTCGGAGACCCAGTACTTC
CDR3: CSVGTRGSETQYF

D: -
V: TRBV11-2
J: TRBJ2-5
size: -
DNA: TGTGCCAGCTTTACTGGCCCCGACGCCACGTCTGTGGAGACCCAGTACTTC
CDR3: CASFTGPDATSVETQYF

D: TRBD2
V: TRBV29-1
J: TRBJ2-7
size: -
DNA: TGCAGCGTTGTACTAGCGGGGATTTACGAGCAGTACTTC
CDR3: CSVVLAGIYEQYF

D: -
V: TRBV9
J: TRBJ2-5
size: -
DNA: TGTGCCAGCAGCGACGGAGGTAACCACCAAGAGACCCAGTACTTC
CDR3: CASSDGGNHQETQYF

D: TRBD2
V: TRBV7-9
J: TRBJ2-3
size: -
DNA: TGTGCCAGCAGCCCCCCTTGGAGCGGGGGGGCCGGGGATACGCAGTATTTT
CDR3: CASSPPWSGGAGDTQYF

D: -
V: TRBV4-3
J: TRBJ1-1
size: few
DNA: TGCGCCAGCAGCCCGGAACTAGCCCAGGGGCTCACTGAAGCTTTCTTT
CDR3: CASSPELAQGLTEAFF

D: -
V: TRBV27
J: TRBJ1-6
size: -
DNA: TGTGCCAGTTGGCAGGGTGGCCTTAATTCACCCCTCCACTTT
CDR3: CASWQGGLNSPLHF

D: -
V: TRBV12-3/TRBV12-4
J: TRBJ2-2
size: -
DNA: TGTGCCAGCAGTTGGGTCCCCCGGGGCACCGGGGAGCTGTTTTTT
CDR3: CASSWVPRGTGELFF

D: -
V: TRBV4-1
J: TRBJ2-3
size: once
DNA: TGCGCCAGCAGCCAAGGCGCGGTTCCAGATACGCAGTATTTT
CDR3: CASSQGAVPDTQYF

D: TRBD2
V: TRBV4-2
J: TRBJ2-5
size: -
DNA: TGTGCCAGCAGCCAAGATCGGCTAGCGGGGGGCCTTGGGGAAGAGACCCAGTACTTC
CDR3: CASSQDRLAGGLGEETQYF

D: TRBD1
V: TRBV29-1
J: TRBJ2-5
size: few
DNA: TGCAGCGTTGAAAGGCAGGGGGCACGCGGGGAGACCCAGTACTTC
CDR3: CSVERQGARGETQYF

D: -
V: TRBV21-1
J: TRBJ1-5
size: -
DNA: TGTGCCAGCAGCAAAGTCTGGGGTTTCGGTCAGCCCCAGCATTTT
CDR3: CASSKVWGFGQPQHF

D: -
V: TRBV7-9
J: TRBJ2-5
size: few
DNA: TGTGCCAGCAGCTCAGACAGGGAGGTGGAGACCCAGTACTTC
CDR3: CASSSDREVETQYF

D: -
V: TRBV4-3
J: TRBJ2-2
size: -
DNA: TGCGCCAGCAGCCAAAGGAACCTCCAATCCGGGGAGCTGTTTTTT
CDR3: CASSQRNLQSGELFF

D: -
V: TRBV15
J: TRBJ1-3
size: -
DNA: TGTGCCACCAGGCACAGGGACTCTGGAAACACCATATATTTT
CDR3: CATRHRDSGNTIYF

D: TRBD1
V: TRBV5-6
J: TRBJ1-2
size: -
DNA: TGTGCCAGCAGCGTATCGACAGGGCCGTATGGCTACACCTTC
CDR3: CASSVSTGPYGYTF

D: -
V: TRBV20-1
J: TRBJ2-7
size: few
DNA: TGCAGTGCTAGCTCTTGGGGGGGCGGATACGAGCAGTACTTC
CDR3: CSASSWGGGYEQYF

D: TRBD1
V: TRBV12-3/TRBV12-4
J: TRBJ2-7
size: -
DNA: TGTGCCAGCAGTTTAGTTCAGGGGGTTGCCTACGAGCAGTACTTC
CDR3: CASSLVQGVAYEQYF

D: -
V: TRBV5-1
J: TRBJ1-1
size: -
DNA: TGCGCCAGCAGCCTAACAAACTACCACACTGAAGCTTTCTTT
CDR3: CASSLTNYHTEAFF

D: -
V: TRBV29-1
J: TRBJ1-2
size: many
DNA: TGCAGCGTTGAAGACCGCCCAGGGCGAGGCTACACCTTC
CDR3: CSVEDRPGRGYTF

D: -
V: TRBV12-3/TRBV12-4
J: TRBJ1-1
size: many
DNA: TGTGCCAGCAGTTTCGTAAGAACTGAAGCTTTCTTT
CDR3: CASSFVRTEAFF

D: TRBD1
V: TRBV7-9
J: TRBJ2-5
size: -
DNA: TGTGCCAGCAGCCACACCCCGACAGGGGGACAAGAGACCCAGTACTTC
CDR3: CASSHTPTGGQETQYF

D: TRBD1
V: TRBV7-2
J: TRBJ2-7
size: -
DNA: TGTGCCAGCAGCGCCGACAGGGGGAATAGCTACGAGCAGTACTTC
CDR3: CASSADRGNSYEQYF

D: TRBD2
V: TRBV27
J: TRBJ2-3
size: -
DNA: TGTGCCAGCAGGGAGGCGGGAGGGGGGGCAGATACGCAGTATTTT
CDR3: CASREAGGGADTQYF

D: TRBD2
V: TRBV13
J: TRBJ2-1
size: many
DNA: TGTGCCAGCAGCATCCGCGGGGGGGTCAACTACAATGAGCAGTTCTTC
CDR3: CASSIRGGVNYNEQFF

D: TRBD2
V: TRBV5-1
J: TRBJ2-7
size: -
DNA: TGCGCCAGCAAATTGGGACTAGCGGTTTCCTACGAGCAGTACTTC
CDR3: CASKLGLAVSYEQYF

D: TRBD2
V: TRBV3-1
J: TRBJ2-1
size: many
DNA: TGTGCCAGCAGCCCAACTAGCGGGGGGCCCTACAATGAGCAGTTCTTC
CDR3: CASSPTSGGPYNEQFF

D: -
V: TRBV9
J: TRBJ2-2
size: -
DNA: TGTGCCAGCAGCGTAGGGTTCGCAGGGGCCACCGGGGAGCTGTTTTTT
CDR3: CASSVGFAGATGELFF

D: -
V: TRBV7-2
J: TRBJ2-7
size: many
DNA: TGTGCCAGCAGCTTGCAAGGGTATCCCTCCTACGAGCAGTACTTC
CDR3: CASSLQGYPSYEQYF